This is a list of T cell receptor beta chains from one sample in a study of blood T cells in healthy people across ages. TCRdb redid the calling of the 5' RACE reads with MiXCR, one entry per CDR3 protein. The sample carries some 370,000 distinct CDR3 sequences, roughly half recorded once. The source material was blood. The receptors here all came from a man in his 60s in good health. CDR3s include the opening cysteine and the closing phenylalanine or tryptophan. D genes are given only for firm matches. Clone size is not always given. Where it is, it says once, few, many or a class for expanded clones.

>TRBD1|TRBV10-3|TRBJ2-4|few
CAIRDRENIQYF
TGTGCCATCAGGGACAGGGAAAACATTCAGTACTTC
>.|TRBV7-2|TRBJ2-5|.
CASSRGTAETQYF
TGTGCCAGCAGCCGAGGGACGGCGGAGACCCAGTACTTC
>TRBD1|TRBV10-3|TRBJ2-5|few
CAISGQGSETQYF
TGTGCCATCAGCGGACAGGGATCAGAGACCCAGTACTTC
>.|TRBV7-2|TRBJ2-1|.
CASSIDPGTSNEQFF
TGTGCCAGCAGCATTGACCCCGGGACCTCTAATGAGCAGTTCTTC
>TRBD2|TRBV10-2|TRBJ2-5|.
CASRSGLAGQETQYF
TGCGCCAGCAGATCCGGGCTAGCGGGGCAGGAGACCCAGTACTTC
>.|TRBV20-1|TRBJ2-1|few
CSARSVLPHNEQFF
TGCAGTGCTAGATCCGTCCTCCCCCACAATGAGCAGTTCTTC
>TRBD1|TRBV4-1|TRBJ2-1|.
CASSQDRISGGSSDEQFF
TGCGCCAGCAGCCAAGATAGGATTTCAGGGGGTTCAAGCGATGAGCAGTTCTTC
>.|TRBV21-1|TRBJ2-5|.
CPQGDQETQYF
TGTCCACAGGGGGACCAAGAGACCCAGTACTTC
>.|TRBV20-1|TRBJ2-7|.
CSARGPPAYEQYF
TGCAGTGCTAGAGGACCGCCTGCCTACGAGCAGTACTTC
>.|TRBV7-9|TRBJ1-1|.
CASSRKGGGTEAFF
TGTGCCAGCAGCCGCAAAGGAGGAGGGACTGAAGCTTTCTTT
>.|TRBV7-6|TRBJ2-7|few
CASSLAGGLTYEQYF
TGTGCCAGCAGCTTAGCGGGGGGTTTGACCTACGAGCAGTACTTC
>TRBD1|TRBV20-1|TRBJ2-3|.
CSAKGGQGSTDTQYF
TGCAGTGCTAAAGGGGGACAGGGGAGCACAGATACGCAGTATTTT
>TRBD2|TRBV14|TRBJ2-1|few
CASSHLLAGGWFF
TGTGCCAGCAGCCATCTACTAGCGGGGGGGTGGTTCTTC
>.|TRBV5-1|TRBJ2-7|few
CASTGLDSYEQYF
TGCGCCAGCACCGGGCTCGACTCCTACGAGCAGTACTTC
>.|TRBV4-3|TRBJ1-6|.
CASSVGTNNSPLHF
TGCGCCAGCAGCGTCGGGACCAATAATTCACCCCTCCACTTT
>.|TRBV5-1|TRBJ1-1|.
CASSNTLNTEAFF
TGCGCCAGCAGTAATACTTTGAACACTGAAGCTTTCTTT
>.|TRBV11-2|TRBJ2-3|many
CASSAHPDTQYF
TGTGCCAGCAGCGCGCACCCGGATACGCAGTATTTT
>.|TRBV29-1|TRBJ1-2|.
CSAGESGYGYTF
TGCAGCGCGGGAGAATCGGGCTATGGCTACACCTTC
>TRBD1|TRBV6-6|TRBJ2-5|many
CASSPGQGRETQYF
TGTGCCAGCAGCCCCGGACAGGGAAGAGAGACCCAGTACTTC
>.|TRBV7-9|TRBJ2-7|.
CASSLEGSVYEQYF
TGTGCCAGCAGCTTAGAAGGAAGCGTCTACGAGCAGTACTTC
>.|TRBV7-2|TRBJ1-2|.
CASSLDAGGASYGYTF
TGTGCCAGCAGCTTAGACGCCGGGGGAGCGAGCTATGGCTACACCTTC
>TRBD1|TRBV5-1|TRBJ2-5|.
CASSSEAAGGETQYF
TGCGCCAGCAGCTCCGAGGCTGCAGGGGGAGAGACCCAGTACTTC
>.|TRBV14|TRBJ1-1|.
CASSQDPGGWTEAFF
TGTGCCAGCAGCCAAGACCCCGGGGGCTGGACTGAAGCTTTCTTT
>.|TRBV7-7|TRBJ2-5|.
CASSNGRETQYF
TGTGCTAGCAGCAACGGCCGGGAGACCCAGTACTTC
>.|TRBV29-1|TRBJ2-3|.
CSATVTDTQYF
TGCAGCGCTACCGTCACAGATACGCAGTATTTT
>TRBD1|TRBV11-1|TRBJ2-5|few
CASSPTGQRGETQYF
TGTGCCAGCAGCCCCACGGGACAGAGGGGGGAGACCCAGTACTTC
>.|TRBV5-1|TRBJ2-4|.
CASSLVSGNKNIQYF
TGCGCCAGCAGCTTGGTCTCGGGGAACAAAAACATTCAGTACTTC
>.|TRBV28|TRBJ2-5|.
CASTLGVGTQYF
TGTGCCAGCACCTTGGGAGTGGGGACCCAGTACTTC
>.|TRBV11-2|TRBJ2-7|many
CASSSGAYNEQYF
TGTGCCAGCAGCTCAGGGGCTTACAATGAGCAGTACTTC
>.|TRBV13|TRBJ2-1|.
CASSPYTGIGNEQFF
TGTGCCAGCAGCCCCTATACGGGGATCGGCAATGAGCAGTTCTTC
>.|TRBV11-2|TRBJ2-5|.
CASSPRTTGNEETQYF
TGTGCCAGCAGCCCTCGGACGACAGGCAACGAAGAGACCCAGTACTTC
>.|TRBV5-1|TRBJ2-5|.
CASSNPKSQETQYF
TGCGCCAGCAGCAATCCCAAGAGTCAAGAGACCCAGTACTTC
>.|TRBV14|TRBJ2-7|.
CASSQQAGPYEQYF
TGTGCCAGCAGCCAGCAAGCGGGCCCCTACGAGCAGTACTTC
>.|TRBV5-1|TRBJ2-2|.
CASSVLGTGELFF
TGCGCCAGCAGCGTCCTTGGAACCGGGGAGCTGTTTTTT
>TRBD1|TRBV15|TRBJ2-3|.
CATSRDQDRVLDTQYF
TGTGCCACCAGCAGAGACCAGGACAGGGTATTGGATACGCAGTATTTT
>TRBD1|TRBV20-1|TRBJ1-6|.
CSANDRDNSPLHF
TGCAGTGCAAACGACAGGGATAATTCACCCCTCCACTTT
>.|TRBV20-1|TRBJ1-2|once
CSAVIGAGVGGYTF
TGCAGTGCCGTTATCGGGGCAGGGGTCGGAGGCTACACCTTC
>.|TRBV5-1|TRBJ2-3|.
CASSLERTRTDTQYF
TGCGCCAGCAGCTTGGAGAGGACCCGCACAGATACGCAGTATTTT
>TRBD2|TRBV30|TRBJ2-5|.
CAWGLGGQETQYF
TGTGCCTGGGGACTAGGTGGGCAAGAGACCCAGTACTTC
>TRBD2|TRBV14|TRBJ2-3|.
CASSQETSVTQYF
TGTGCCAGCAGCCAAGAGACTAGCGTTACGCAGTATTTT
>TRBD2|TRBV3-1|TRBJ2-5|.
CASTKESGGPSSQTTQYF
TGTGCCAGCACCAAGGAGAGCGGGGGGCCCTCCAGTCAGACGACCCAGTACTTC
>.|TRBV5-1|TRBJ2-3|many
CASSPGGADTQYF
TGTGCCAGCTCCCCCGGGGGAGCAGATACGCAGTATTTT
>.|TRBV6-6|TRBJ2-5|.
CASTREVQRETQYF
TGTGCCAGCACCCGCGAGGTTCAACGAGAGACCCAGTACTTC
>.|TRBV5-5|TRBJ2-3|few
CASTTQRTDTQYF
TGTGCCAGCACCACTCAAAGAACAGATACGCAGTATTTT
>.|TRBV2|TRBJ1-6|many
CASSEREVSGSSPLHF
TGTGCCAGCAGTGAAAGAGAGGTGTCAGGGTCTTCACCCCTCCACTTT
>.|TRBV15|TRBJ2-5|.
CATSSRPAVRGETQYF
TGTGCCACCAGCAGTCGACCAGCGGTTCGGGGCGAGACCCAGTACTTC
>.|TRBV5-1|TRBJ1-1|few
CASSSGGEAFF
TGCGCCAGCAGCTCCGGGGGAGAAGCTTTCTTT
>TRBD2|TRBV20-1|TRBJ2-5|.
CSARGDQGTSGQETQYF
TGCAGTGCTAGAGGGGACCAAGGGACTAGCGGACAAGAGACCCAGTACTTC